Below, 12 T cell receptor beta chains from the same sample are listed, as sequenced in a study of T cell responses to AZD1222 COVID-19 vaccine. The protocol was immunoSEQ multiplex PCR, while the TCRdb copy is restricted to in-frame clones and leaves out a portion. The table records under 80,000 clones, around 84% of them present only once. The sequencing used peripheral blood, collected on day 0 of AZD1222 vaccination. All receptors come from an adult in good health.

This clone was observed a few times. CDR3: CASSAGGGPNQPQHF. Here the CDR3 DNA reads TGTGCCAGCTCAGCAGGGGGCGGGCCCAATCAGCCCCAGCATTTT. The chain employs TRBV18 and TRBJ1-5, with 8 positions matching TRBD1. The CDR3 spans 15 residues. V gave up 5 bases and J gave up 3 bases; unmatched junction bases: 6. Germline CDR1 is KGHSH and CDR2 is LQKENI.

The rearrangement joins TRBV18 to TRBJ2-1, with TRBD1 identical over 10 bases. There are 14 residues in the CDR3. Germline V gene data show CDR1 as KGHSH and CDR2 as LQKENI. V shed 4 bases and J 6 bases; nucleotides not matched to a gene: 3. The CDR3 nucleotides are TGTGCCAGCTCACGGGACAGGGGTAGCAATGAGCAGTTCTTC. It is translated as CASSRDRGSNEQFF.

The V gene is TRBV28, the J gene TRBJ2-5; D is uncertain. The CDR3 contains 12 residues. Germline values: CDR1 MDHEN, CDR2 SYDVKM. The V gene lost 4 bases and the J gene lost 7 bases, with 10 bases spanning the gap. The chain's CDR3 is CASSSAIGTQYF. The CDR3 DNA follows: TGTGCCAGCAGTTCCGCCATCGGGACCCAGTACTTC.

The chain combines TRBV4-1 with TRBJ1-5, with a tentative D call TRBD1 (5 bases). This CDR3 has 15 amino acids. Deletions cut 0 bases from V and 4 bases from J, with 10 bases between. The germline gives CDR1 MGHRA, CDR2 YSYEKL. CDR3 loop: CASSQDGTENQPQHF. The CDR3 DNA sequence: TGCGCCAGCAGCCAAGATGGGACCGAGAATCAGCCCCAGCATTTT.

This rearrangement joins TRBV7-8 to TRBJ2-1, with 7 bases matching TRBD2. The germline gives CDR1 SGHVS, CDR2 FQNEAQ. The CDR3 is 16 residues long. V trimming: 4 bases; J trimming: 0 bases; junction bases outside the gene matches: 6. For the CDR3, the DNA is TGTGCCAGCAGCTCCCCGGGAGGTTACTCCTACAATGAGCAGTTCTTC. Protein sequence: CASSSPGGYSYNEQFF.

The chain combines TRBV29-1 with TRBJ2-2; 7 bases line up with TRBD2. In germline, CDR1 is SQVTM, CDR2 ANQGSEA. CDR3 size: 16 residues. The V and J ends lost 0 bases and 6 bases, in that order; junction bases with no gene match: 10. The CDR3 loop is CSVEEGSGEWPGELFF. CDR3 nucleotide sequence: TGCAGCGTTGAAGAGGGGAGCGGGGAGTGGCCCGGGGAGCTGTTTTTT.

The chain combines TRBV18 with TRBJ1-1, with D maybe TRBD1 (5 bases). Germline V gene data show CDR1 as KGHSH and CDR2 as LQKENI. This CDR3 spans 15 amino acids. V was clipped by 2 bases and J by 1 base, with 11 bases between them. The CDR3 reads CASSPLGTANTEAFF. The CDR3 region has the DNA TGTGCCAGCTCACCATTGGGGACGGCGAACACTGAAGCTTTCTTT.

CDR3 amino acids: CATSRDTGYEQYF. CDR3 nucleotides: TGTGCCACCAGCAGAGACACAGGCTACGAGCAGTACTTC. This rearrangement joins TRBV15 to TRBJ2-7, with D possibly TRBD1 on 5 matching bases. V lost 0 bases, J lost 3 bases, and 6 bases lay in between. Per the germline V gene, CDR1 is LNHNV and CDR2 is YYDKDF (reference sequence). The CDR3 has 13 residues.

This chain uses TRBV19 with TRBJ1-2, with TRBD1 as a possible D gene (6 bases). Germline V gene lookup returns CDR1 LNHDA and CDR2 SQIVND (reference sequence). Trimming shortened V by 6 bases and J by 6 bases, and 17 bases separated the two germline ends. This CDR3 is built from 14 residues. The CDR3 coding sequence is TGTGCCAGTAGCGATGGGCAGGGGACGGATGGCTACACCTTC. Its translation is CASSDGQGTDGYTF.

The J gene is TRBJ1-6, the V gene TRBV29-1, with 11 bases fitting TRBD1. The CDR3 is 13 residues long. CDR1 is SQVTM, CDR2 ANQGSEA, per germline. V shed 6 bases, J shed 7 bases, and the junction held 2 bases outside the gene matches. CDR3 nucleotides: TGCAGCGTAGGGACAGGGGGGAATTCACCCCTCCACTTT. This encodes CSVGTGGNSPLHF.

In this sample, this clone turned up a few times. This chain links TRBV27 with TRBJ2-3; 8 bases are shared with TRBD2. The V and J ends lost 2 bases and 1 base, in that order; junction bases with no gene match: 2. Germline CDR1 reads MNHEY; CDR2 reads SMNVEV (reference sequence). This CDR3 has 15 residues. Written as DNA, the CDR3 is TGTGCCAGCAGTTTAGAACTAGCGGGCACAGATACGCAGTATTTT. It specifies CASSLELAGTDTQYF.

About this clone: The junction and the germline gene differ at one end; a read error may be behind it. CDR3 amino acids: CASSRGQGLNF. The CDR3 DNA sequence: TGTGCCAGCAGCCGAGGACAGGGACTTAACTTC. The rearrangement joins TRBV3-1 (or the pseudogene TRBV3-2) to TRBJ1-2, with 8 bases that match TRBD1. The CDR3 extends over 11 amino acids. Germline CDR1 and CDR2: LGHDT and YNNKEL (reference sequence).